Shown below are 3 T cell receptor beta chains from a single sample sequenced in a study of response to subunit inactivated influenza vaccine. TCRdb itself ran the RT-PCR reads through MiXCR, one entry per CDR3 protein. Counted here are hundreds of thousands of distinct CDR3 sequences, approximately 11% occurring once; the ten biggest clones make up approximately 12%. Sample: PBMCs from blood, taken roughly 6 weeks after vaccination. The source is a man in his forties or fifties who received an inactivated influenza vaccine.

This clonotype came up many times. This CDR3 is CASSWATPAGELFF. The CDR3 region has the DNA TGCGCCAGCAGCTGGGCCACTCCGGCCGGGGAGCTGTTTTTT. This chain links TRBV5-1 with TRBJ2-2; D is undetermined. Germline-derived CDR1 and CDR2 are SGHRS and YFSETQ. This CDR3 contains 14 residues. The ends were cut back, 3 bases at V and 6 bases at J, with 12 bases in the middle.

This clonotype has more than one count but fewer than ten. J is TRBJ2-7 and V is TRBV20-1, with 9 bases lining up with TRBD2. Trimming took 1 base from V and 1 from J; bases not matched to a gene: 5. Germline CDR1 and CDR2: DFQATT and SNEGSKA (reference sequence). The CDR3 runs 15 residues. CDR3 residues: CSARVLAGRSYEQYF. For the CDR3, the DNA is TGCAGTGCTAGAGTTCTAGCGGGACGGTCCTACGAGCAGTACTTC.

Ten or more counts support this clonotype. CDR3 amino acids: CASSLVSGANVLTF. CDR3 DNA: TGCGCCAGCAGCTTGGTTTCTGGGGCCAACGTCCTGACTTTC. The gene calls are TRBV5-1 and TRBJ2-6, with unresolved D. This CDR3 spans 14 amino acids. Germline lookup yields CDR1 SGHRS and CDR2 YFSETQ. The V gene lost 0 bases and the J gene lost 1 base, with 2 bases spanning the gap.